The T cell receptor (beta chain) described here comes from a study of CD8 T cells in Susac syndrome. Study results and limitations: Total CD8+ and CD8+ TEMRA repertoires contained 15 to 20 and five Susac-specific public clones, respectively. Among active patients and in TEMRA cells, CD8+ clonal expansion in Susac reached its peak.

The CDR3 is 16 residues long. Trimming removed 2 bases from V and 0 bases from J; junction bases left unmatched: 4. The V gene's germline CDR1 is SGHAT and CDR2 FQNNGV. A quantity of about 0.45 to 1 ug RNA underwent reverse transcription using random hexamers. Amplification of TCR beta CDR3 was carried out by immunoSEQ multiplex PCR, which covered 54 Vbeta and 13 Jbeta segments. TCRdb independently ran MiXCR on the immunoSEQ multiplex PCR reads; one entry per CDR3 protein. This repertoire shows about 190,000 distinct CDR3 sequences, around 95% found once; its top ten account for around 0.16%. As to this clonotype: Its antigen remains unknown.

The material sequenced was CD8+ T cells from PBMCs. The V and J genes are TRBV11-2 and TRBJ2-1, with 7 positions matching TRBD2. This clonotype originated in a human donor with Susac syndrome. This chain's CDR3 is CASSLSGARSYNEQFF. The CDR3 nucleotides read TGTGCCAGCAGCTTAAGCGGGGCCCGCTCCTACAATGAGCAGTTCTTC.